The 31 T cell receptor beta chains presented below share a single source sample, sequenced in a study of blood T cell repertoires in COVID-19. Generated by immunoSEQ multiplex PCR, the TCRdb table keeps only in-frame clones and is missing some. Of around 200,000 clones detected, 85% to 90% appear once; the ten largest clones hold 2.7%. The specimen sequenced was peripheral blood. Every receptor here comes from a man aged 35-49 years with active or convalescent COVID-19.

This clone occurred a few times. The chain links TRBV6-2 or TRBV6-3 to TRBJ2-2; TRBD1 is a possible D gene (5 bases). Germline loops: CDR1 MNHEY, CDR2 SVGEGT. This CDR3 region has 16 residues. V lost 6 bases to trimming and J lost 0 bases, with 14 bases between them. CDR3 bases: TGTGCCAGCAGCCCCCCCCACAGGTCGAACACCGGGGAGCTGTTTTTT. It codes for CASSPPHRSNTGELFF.

The chain couples TRBV20-1 to TRBJ1-2; D might be TRBD1 (5 bases). CDR1 and CDR2 from the germline V gene are DFQATT and SNEGSKA (reference sequence). The CDR3 extends over 12 amino acids. The V and J ends lost 3 bases and 5 bases respectively, with 10 bases between them. The CDR3 coding sequence is TGCAGTGCTAGTCAGGAGGGGTATGGCTACACCTTC. Its translation: CSASQEGYGYTF.

V is TRBV6-1 and J is TRBJ1-2; no clear D gene. The CDR3 is made up of 14 amino acids. Per the germline V gene, CDR1 is MNHNS and CDR2 is SASEGT. Trimming stripped 0 bases from V and 5 bases from J, with 10 bases between. The CDR3: CASSEARGRYGYTF. The CDR3 coding sequence is TGTGCCAGCAGTGAAGCCCGGGGTCGGTATGGCTACACCTTC.

The chain joins TRBV3-1 (or the pseudogene TRBV3-2) to TRBJ2-7; TRBD2 matches at 9 bases. The CDR3 runs 16 residues. Unmatched junction bases numbered 6, after V lost 0 bases and J lost 3 bases. CDR1 and CDR2 (germline): LGHDT, YNNKEL (reference sequence). CDR3 protein: CASSQERASGDYEQYF. As DNA, the CDR3 is TGTGCCAGCAGCCAAGAACGTGCTAGCGGGGACTACGAGCAGTACTTC.

This chain joins TRBV11-3 and TRBJ1-1, with D tentatively TRBD1 (5 bases). Between the trimmed V and J ends, which lost 3 bases and 11 bases, there was a span of 22 bases. This CDR3 has 15 amino acids. CDR1 SGHNT and CDR2 YENEEA come from the germline V gene. CDR3 residues: CASSFPIKVQGWAFF. The CDR3 nucleotides are TGTGCCAGCAGCTTCCCTATCAAAGTGCAGGGTTGGGCTTTCTTT. Full variable domain (rest looked up from reference TRBV11-3 and TRBJ1-1): EAGVVQSPRYKIIEKKQPVAFWCNPISGHNTLYWYLQNLGQGPELLIRYENEEAVDDSQLPKDRFSAERLKGVDSTLKIQPAELGDSAVYLCASSFPIKVQGWAFFGQGTRLTVV.

The V call is TRBV5-1, the J call TRBJ2-6; weak D call: TRBD1 (5 bases). The CDR3 totals 16 residues. From germline, CDR1 is SGHRS and CDR2 YFSETQ. Trimming stripped 4 bases from V and 0 bases from J, with 11 bases between. The DNA for the CDR3 is TGCGCCAGCAGCATACAGGTTTACTCTGGGGCCAACGTCCTGACTTTC. It codes for CASSIQVYSGANVLTF.

V gene TRBV9 combines with J gene TRBJ2-1, with a possible D match to TRBD1 (6 bases). There are 15 residues in the CDR3. The germline CDR1 and CDR2 sequences are SGDLS and YYNGEE. V lost 0 bases to trimming and J lost 5 bases, with 12 bases between them. In nucleotides, the CDR3 is TGTGCCAGCAGCGTAGGAGGGGGTAAGCACAATGAGCAGTTCTTC. It translates to CASSVGGGKHNEQFF.

V is TRBV29-1 and J is TRBJ1-3; D unresolved. Germline CDR1 is SQVTM and CDR2 is ANQGSEA. CDR3 length: 13 residues. The V gene lost 3 bases and the J gene lost 4 bases, with 10 bases spanning the gap. The CDR3: CSVDPKEGNTIYF. The CDR3 coding sequence is TGCAGCGTTGACCCAAAGGAGGGAAACACCATATATTTT.

This clone appeared a single time. The gene calls are TRBV5-1 and TRBJ2-3; 12 nucleotides match TRBD2. The V segment lost 5 bases and the J segment 4 bases; nucleotides outside the gene matches: 5. CDR1 and CDR2 from the germline V gene are SGHRS and YFSETQ. This CDR3 has 15 residues. This CDR3 reads CASRSSGGASDTQYF. In nucleotides, the CDR3 is TGCGCCAGCAGGTCTAGCGGGGGGGCCTCAGATACGCAGTATTTT.

The chain combines TRBV5-1 with TRBJ2-7, with TRBD1 matching 7 bases. The germline CDR1 and CDR2 sequences are SGHRS and YFSETQ. This CDR3 comprises 15 residues. With V trimmed by 4 bases and J by 3 bases, 10 bases remained unmatched. In nucleotides, the CDR3 is TGCGCCAGCAGCAGACAGGGTGGGTCCCTCTACGAGCAGTACTTC. Translated, it gives CASSRQGGSLYEQYF.

The CDR3 sequence: CATSSKEVTVYNEQFF. The DNA of the CDR3 is TGTGCCACCAGCAGCAAGGAGGTGACCGTTTACAATGAGCAGTTCTTC. The V and J genes are TRBV15 and TRBJ2-1, with a tentative D call TRBD2 (5 bases). Trimming took off 3 bases at V and 4 bases at J, with 16 bases between the two ends. Germline CDR1 and CDR2: LNHNV and YYDKDF (reference sequence). The CDR3 runs 16 residues.

This clone was counted once. The chain carries TRBV27 and TRBJ1-1; D unclear. The germline V and J ends were trimmed by 6 bases and 0 bases, with 8 bases remaining between them. Germline assignment: CDR1 MNHEY and CDR2 SMNVEV (reference sequence). The CDR3 runs 13 residues. The CDR3, as DNA: TGTGCCAGCAGGAGCATGATGAACACTGAAGCTTTCTTT. Amino acids: CASRSMMNTEAFF.

The chain is built from TRBV27 and TRBJ1-4; D perhaps matches TRBD1 (6 bases). The CDR3 sequence is 15 residues long. V shed 6 bases and J shed 2 bases, with 13 bases lying between them. CDR1 MNHEY and CDR2 SMNVEV come from the germline V gene (reference sequence). The CDR3 bases are TGTGCCAGCAGGGCCCAGGGGCCGACTAATGAAAAACTGTTTTTT. Amino acids: CASRAQGPTNEKLFF.

This chain uses TRBV6-5 with TRBJ1-1; D might be TRBD1 (6 bases). With 5 bases removed from V and 0 bases from J, the gap between germline ends came to 7 bases. The CDR3 consists of 13 residues. In germline, CDR1 is MNHEY, CDR2 SVGAGI. Written as DNA, the CDR3 is TGTGCCAGCAGTACAGGGATGAACACTGAAGCTTTCTTT. Residues: CASSTGMNTEAFF.

The table lists this clone with a count of one. The DNA of the CDR3 is TGTGCCAGCAGTGTCAGCGGGGGGTCGTACGAGCAGTTCTTC. It is translated as CASSVSGGSYEQFF. The chain uses TRBV2 and TRBJ2-1; 9 positions agree with TRBD2. The CDR3 has 14 residues. Germline assignment: CDR1 SNHLY and CDR2 FYNNEI. The ends lost 4 bases at V and 10 bases at J; junction bases unmatched: 8. Complete variable domain (other parts from reference TRBV2 and TRBJ2-1): EPEVTQTPSHQVTQMGQEVILRCVPISNHLYFYWYRQILGQKVEFLVSFYNNEISEKSEIFDDQFSVERPDGSNFTLKIRSTKLEDSAMYFCASSVSGGSYEQFFGPGTRLTVL.

This clone was detected only a few times. The chain uses TRBV12-3 or TRBV12-4 and TRBJ2-7; maybe TRBD1 (6 bases). The CDR3 is made up of 13 amino acids. Trimming removed 6 bases at V and 2 bases at J, with 11 bases between. CDR3 loop: CASRTGATYEQYF. The CDR3 DNA is TGTGCCAGCAGGACAGGTGCTACCTACGAGCAGTACTTC.

The J gene is TRBJ2-7, the V gene TRBV5-5; possible D gene TRBD1, 6 bases. V lost 2 bases to trimming and J lost 3 bases, with 9 bases between them. Looked up from germline, CDR1 is SGHKS and CDR2 is YYEKEE (reference sequence). The CDR3 is made up of 13 amino acids. CDR3 nucleotides: TGTGCCAGCAGCTTTGGACAGAACTACGAGCAGTACTTC. Translating it yields CASSFGQNYEQYF.

The rearrangement links TRBV6-2 or TRBV6-3 to TRBJ1-5; 7 nucleotides align to TRBD1. CDR3 length equals 14 residues. V lost 6 bases to trimming and J lost 4 bases; unmatched junction nucleotides: 6. CDR1 and CDR2 from the germline V gene are MNHEY and SVGEGT. DNA for the CDR3: TGTGCCAGCAGCCGATCGACAGGGAATCAGCCCCAGCATTTT. Its translation: CASSRSTGNQPQHF.

This chain joins TRBV2 and TRBJ2-5, with D unclear. The CDR3 covers 16 residues. Trimming pared 6 bases from V and 1 base from J, leaving 18 bases between. CDR1 and CDR2 (germline): SNHLY, FYNNEI. The CDR3 is CASSTPDMTLQETQYF. The CDR3 nucleotides are TGTGCCAGCAGCACTCCTGACATGACACTCCAAGAGACCCAGTACTTC.

This chain joins TRBV29-1 and TRBJ1-2, with D uncertain. The CDR3 has 12 residues. CDR1 and CDR2 (germline): SQVTM, ANQGSEA. V was pared by 4 bases and J by 4 bases, with 10 bases between. Here the CDR3 reads CSVAEGSYGYTF. CDR3 bases: TGCAGCGTTGCGGAAGGGAGCTATGGCTACACCTTC.

This clone appeared once. The chain uses TRBV13 and TRBJ2-2; D possibly corresponds to TRBD2 (6 bases). V lost 4 bases, J lost 4 bases, and 10 bases lay in between. The CDR3 is 14 amino acids. Germline V gene data show CDR1 as PRHDT and CDR2 as FYEKMQ (reference sequence). CDR3 bases: TGTGCCAGCAGCTCGGGACTGTCCACCGGGGAGCTGTTTTTT. It translates to CASSSGLSTGELFF.

The rearrangement links TRBV7-2 to TRBJ2-5, with 11 bases aligning to TRBD1. V was pared by 0 bases and J by 4 bases, with 4 bases of the junction left unmatched. This CDR3 has 16 residues. Per germline, CDR1 SGHTA and CDR2 FQGNSA. This CDR3 is CASSLAGQGGGETQYF. The CDR3 DNA follows: TGTGCCAGCAGCTTAGCGGGACAGGGGGGAGGAGAGACCCAGTACTTC.

This chain links TRBV5-1 with TRBJ2-5; 10 nucleotides line up with TRBD2. The CDR3 covers 14 residues. Germline V gene data show CDR1 as SGHRS and CDR2 as YFSETQ. Trimming removed 4 bases from V and 5 bases from J; junction bases left unmatched: 5. DNA for the CDR3: TGCGCCAGCAGCCCTCCTAGCGGGGGTGAGACCCAGTACTTC. Translated: CASSPPSGGETQYF.

This chain joins TRBV25-1 and TRBJ2-5, with 10 bases lining up with TRBD1. Germline trimming cut 6 bases from V and 4 bases from J; bases unmatched to any gene: 11. The CDR3 consists of 16 residues. CDR1 is MGHDK and CDR2 is SYGVNS in the germline V gene. The CDR3 is CASSRKPGQGTETQYF. DNA for the CDR3: TGTGCCAGCAGCCGTAAACCGGGACAGGGGACAGAGACCCAGTACTTC.

The CDR3 DNA reads as TGTGCCTGGGGAAGAATCGGGCAGTACTTC. Encoded protein: CAWGRIGQYF. This rearrangement joins TRBV30 to TRBJ2-7; D uncertain. V was pared by 5 bases and J by 9 bases, with 11 bases between. Germline assignment: CDR1 GTSNPN and CDR2 SVGIG (reference sequence). The CDR3 covers 10 residues.

This sequence joins TRBV11-1 and TRBJ2-5; D uncertain. The CDR3 runs to 13 residues. Looked up from germline, CDR1 is SGHAT and CDR2 is FQDESV (reference sequence). The ends were cut back, 3 bases at V and 2 bases at J, with 7 bases in the middle. The CDR3 nucleotides read TGTGCCAGCAGCTTGCTGCGGCAAGAGACCCAGTACTTC. Protein: CASSLLRQETQYF.

V and J are TRBV4-1 and TRBJ1-4, with unresolved D. CDR1 MGHRA and CDR2 YSYEKL come from the germline V gene. Trimming cost V 0 bases and J 10 bases, with 6 bases left between them. CDR3 length equals 12 residues. The CDR3 nucleotides are TGCGCCAGCAGCCAAGACTTCGGAAAACTGTTTTTT. It translates to CASSQDFGKLFF.

The genes are TRBV11-3 and TRBJ1-2; a weak D match, TRBD1 (5 bases). The CDR3 consists of 13 residues. V lost 3 bases to trimming and J lost 6 bases, with 11 bases between them. Germline CDR1 is SGHNT and CDR2 is YENEEA. CDR3 region: CASSLRRVDGYTF. In DNA form, the CDR3 reads TGTGCCAGCAGCTTGCGCAGGGTGGATGGCTACACCTTC.

The V call is TRBV7-2, the J call TRBJ2-1; 7 nucleotides align to TRBD2. The germline CDR1 and CDR2 sequences are SGHTA and FQGNSA. V lost 3 bases to trimming and J lost 2 bases; unmatched junction nucleotides: 1. This CDR3 is 14 amino acids long. CDR3 sequence reads: CASSFAGAYNEQFF. CDR3 DNA: TGTGCCAGCAGCTTCGCGGGGGCCTACAATGAGCAGTTCTTC. The entire variable domain, with the rest obtained from reference TRBV7-2 and TRBJ2-1, is as follows: GAGVSQSPSNKVTEKGKDVELRCDPISGHTALYWYRQSLGQGLEFLIYFQGNSAPDKSGLPSDRFSAERTGGSVSTLTIQRTQQEDSAVYLCASSFAGAYNEQFFGPGTRLTVL.

The chain couples TRBV5-5 to TRBJ1-5; D is undetermined. The CDR3 has 15 residues. Trimming stripped 0 bases from V and 4 bases from J, with 11 bases between. Germline V gene lookup returns CDR1 SGHKS and CDR2 YYEKEE (reference sequence). The CDR3 spells CASSLGEVRNQPQHF. The CDR3 DNA follows: TGTGCCAGCAGCTTGGGGGAGGTTAGAAATCAGCCCCAGCATTTT.

The V gene is TRBV29-1, the J gene TRBJ1-1; D ambiguous. CDR1 is SQVTM, CDR2 ANQGSEA, per germline. This CDR3 is built from 12 residues. Between the trimmed V and J ends, which lost 5 bases and 3 bases, there was a span of 10 bases. As DNA, the CDR3 is TGCAGCGTTCAGGACTTGCACACTGAAGCTTTCTTT. This codes for CSVQDLHTEAFF.